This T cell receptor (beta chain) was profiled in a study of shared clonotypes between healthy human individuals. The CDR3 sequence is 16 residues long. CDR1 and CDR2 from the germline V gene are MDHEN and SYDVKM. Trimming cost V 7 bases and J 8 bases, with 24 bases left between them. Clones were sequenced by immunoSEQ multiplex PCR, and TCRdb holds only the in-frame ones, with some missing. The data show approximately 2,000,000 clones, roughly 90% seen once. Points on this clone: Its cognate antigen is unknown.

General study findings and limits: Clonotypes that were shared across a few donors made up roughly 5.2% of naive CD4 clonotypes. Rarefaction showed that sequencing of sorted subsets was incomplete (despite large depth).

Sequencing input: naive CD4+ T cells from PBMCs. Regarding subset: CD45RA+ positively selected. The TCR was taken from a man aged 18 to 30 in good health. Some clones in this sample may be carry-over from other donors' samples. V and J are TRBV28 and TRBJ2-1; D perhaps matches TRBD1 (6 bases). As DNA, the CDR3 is TGTGCCAGCACTGCCCCGGGGCGGGCAAAGGGGGATGAGCAGTTCTTC. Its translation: CASTAPGRAKGDEQFF.